The 21 T cell receptor beta chains below come from one sample, sequenced in a study of blood T cell repertoires in COVID-19. The table came from immunoSEQ multiplex PCR; TCRdb's copy has only in-frame clones and leaves some out. Counted here are 250,000 or so clones, roughly 89% occurring once; the ten biggest clones make up 0.94%. The source material was peripheral blood. The origin of the receptors is a woman aged 40 to 49 who had recovered from COVID-19.

The chain combines TRBV7-3 with TRBJ1-1; D ambiguous. The germline V and J ends were trimmed by 5 bases and 4 bases, with 11 bases remaining between them. Germline values: CDR1 SGHTA, CDR2 FQGTGA. This CDR3 is built from 13 residues. This CDR3 reads CASSPSGFTEAFF. DNA of the CDR3: TGTGCCAGCAGCCCCTCGGGGTTCACTGAAGCTTTCTTT.

This chain connects TRBV6-4 to TRBJ1-1, with D possibly matching TRBD1 (5 bases). V was pared by 7 bases and J by 11 bases, with 20 bases between. This CDR3 is 13 amino acids long. CDR1 is MRHNA and CDR2 is SNTAGT in the germline V gene. CDR3 sequence (DNA): TGTGCCAGCACTGATCCCGCGGGGGGTAGGGCTTTCTTT. It translates to CASTDPAGGRAFF.

V and J are TRBV7-9 and TRBJ2-7; D is undetermined. CDR3 size: 13 residues. Deletions cut 4 bases from V and 0 bases from J, with 7 bases between. Germline V gives CDR1 SEHNR, CDR2 FQNEAQ (reference sequence). The CDR3 sequence is CASSSRSSYEQYF. The CDR3 DNA follows: TGTGCCAGCAGCTCGCGAAGCTCCTACGAGCAGTACTTC.

The rearrangement links TRBV5-1 to TRBJ2-1, with a tentative D call TRBD2 (6 bases). CDR3 size: 13 residues. CDR1 and CDR2 (germline): SGHRS, YFSETQ. The V end was cut by 6 bases, the J end by 11 bases, with 18 bases between. CDR3 sequence: CASKVKASEKQFF. CDR3 coding DNA: TGCGCCAGCAAAGTGAAGGCTAGCGAGAAGCAGTTCTTC.

This chain uses TRBV3-1 (or the pseudogene TRBV3-2) with TRBJ2-5; 7 nucleotides line up with TRBD2. Looked up from germline, CDR1 is LGHDT and CDR2 is YNNKEL (reference sequence). Losses at the gene ends were 3 bases for V and 5 bases for J; bases not matched to a gene: 12. This CDR3 region has 16 residues. The CDR3 loop is CASSHLEGGPHETQYF. The CDR3 DNA is TGTGCCAGCAGCCATTTGGAGGGAGGGCCCCACGAGACCCAGTACTTC.

This rearrangement joins TRBV10-3 to TRBJ2-7; 10 positions agree with TRBD2. The CDR3 is 15 residues long. V trimming: 5 bases; J trimming: 5 bases; junction bases outside the gene matches: 9. Germline V gives CDR1 ENHRY, CDR2 SYGVKD. The CDR3 DNA follows: TGTGCCATCAGTAATAGGGCTAGCGGGAGACACGAGCAGTACTTC. Protein product: CAISNRASGRHEQYF.

V gene TRBV3-1 (or the pseudogene TRBV3-2) combines with J gene TRBJ2-1; 8 bases are a match to TRBD2. CDR3 size: 16 residues. The V gene's germline CDR1 is LGHDT and CDR2 YNNKEL (reference sequence). V shed 0 bases, J shed 8 bases, and the junction held 9 bases outside the gene matches. The DNA of the CDR3 is TGTGCCAGCAGCCAAGAAAGGGGGACTAGTCTCGATGAGCAGTTCTTC. Protein sequence: CASSQERGTSLDEQFF.

This chain joins TRBV18 and TRBJ1-1, with TRBD1 as a possible D gene (5 bases). The germline V gene has CDR1 KGHSH and CDR2 LQKENI. There are 16 residues in the CDR3. With 2 bases removed from V and 0 bases from J, the gap between germline ends came to 13 bases. CDR3 loop: CASSPIGRTMNTEAFF. The CDR3 DNA reads as TGTGCCAGCTCACCAATCGGGCGGACAATGAACACTGAAGCTTTCTTT. The full variable domain, with the rest looked up from reference TRBV18 and TRBJ1-1, is NAGVMQNPRHLVRRRGQEARLRCSPMKGHSHVYWYRQLPEEGLKFMVYLQKENIIDESGMPKERFSAEFPKEGPSILRIQQVVRGDSAAYFCASSPIGRTMNTEAFFGQGTRLTVV.

This chain connects TRBV28 to TRBJ2-3; 7 bases match TRBD1. The CDR3 length is 14 residues. Germline V gene data show CDR1 as MDHEN and CDR2 as SYDVKM. V was clipped by 5 bases and J by 5 bases; unmatched bases: 7. The CDR3 nucleotides are TGTGCCAGCAGTACGACAGGGACGGGAGATACGCAGTATTTT. Protein product: CASSTTGTGDTQYF.

This clone has only a few counts. The chain has TRBV7-9 and TRBJ2-7; unclear D gene. The CDR3 runs to 12 residues. Trimming took off 5 bases at V and 9 bases at J, with 14 bases between the two ends. The germline V gene has CDR1 SEHNR and CDR2 FQNEAQ (reference sequence). As DNA, the CDR3 is TGTGCCAGCAGCCCCGGAGCCCCGGGGCAGTACTTC. Translation: CASSPGAPGQYF.

This clone was seen a few times. The chain links TRBV3-1 (or the pseudogene TRBV3-2) to TRBJ2-2; D perhaps matches TRBD1 (7 bases). Germline assignment: CDR1 LGHDT and CDR2 YNNKEL (reference sequence). The CDR3 totals 13 residues. V was clipped by 2 bases and J by 16 bases, with 17 bases between them. For the CDR3, the DNA is TGTGCCAGCAGCCAAACATCGTCCAGGGGGGAGTTTTTT. It encodes CASSQTSSRGEFF.

The chain carries TRBV27 and TRBJ1-1, with 9 bases aligning to TRBD1. There are 14 residues in the CDR3. J was trimmed by 7 bases and V by 0 bases; bases with no gene match: 3. Germline-derived CDR1 and CDR2 are MNHEY and SMNVEV (reference sequence). The CDR3 DNA sequence: TGTGCCAGCAGTTTATCGAGGGACAGGGATGAAGCTTTCTTT. It yields the protein CASSLSRDRDEAFF.

The chain recombines TRBV7-3 with TRBJ2-1; 10 bases are shared with TRBD2. The V and J ends lost 6 bases and 5 bases, in that order; junction bases with no gene match: 10. CDR1 and CDR2 (germline): SGHTA, FQGTGA. The length of the CDR3 is 16 residues. The DNA for the CDR3 is TGTGCCAGCAGGAAATCCGGGACTAGCGCGGACAATGAGCAGTTCTTC. Its protein product is CASRKSGTSADNEQFF.

The V gene is TRBV4-1, the J gene TRBJ2-1, with a tentative D call TRBD1 (6 bases). CDR1 is MGHRA and CDR2 is YSYEKL in the germline V gene. V dropped 0 bases and J dropped 4 bases, with 10 bases sitting between them. The CDR3 covers 15 residues. The CDR3 is CASSQDRQGYNEQFF. In DNA, the CDR3 is TGCGCCAGCAGCCAAGATAGGCAGGGGTACAATGAGCAGTTCTTC.

This chain uses TRBV3-1 (or the pseudogene TRBV3-2) with TRBJ2-7; D unclear. V was trimmed by 1 base and J by 5 bases, leaving 6 bases between them. Germline-derived CDR1 and CDR2 are LGHDT and YNNKEL (reference sequence). The CDR3 consists of 12 residues. CDR3 nucleotides: TGTGCCAGCAGCCAAGCCGTTAACGAGCAGTACTTC. It codes for CASSQAVNEQYF.

This chain joins TRBV11-3 and TRBJ2-1, with 11 bases fitting TRBD1. The V segment lost 5 bases and the J segment 6 bases; nucleotides outside the gene matches: 6. Germline loops: CDR1 SGHNT, CDR2 YENEEA. CDR3 length: 15 residues. CDR3 in amino acids: CASSLGTGGVNEQFF. CDR3 nucleotide sequence: TGTGCCAGCAGCCTAGGGACAGGGGGTGTCAATGAGCAGTTCTTC.

V and J are TRBV13 and TRBJ2-3, with D unresolved. The germline CDR1 and CDR2 sequences are PRHDT and FYEKMQ (reference sequence). The length of the CDR3 is 13 residues. V was clipped by 6 bases and J by 4 bases, with 11 bases between them. In DNA, the CDR3 is TGTGCCAGCAGTGCTAGGCCACCAGATACGCAGTATTTT. Encoded protein: CASSARPPDTQYF.

This clone was counted a single time. This chain links TRBV4-1 with TRBJ2-1; TRBD2 aligns across 9 bases. With V trimmed by 0 bases and J by 6 bases, 6 bases remained unmatched. Germline V gene data show CDR1 as MGHRA and CDR2 as YSYEKL. The CDR3 has 16 amino acids. The chain's CDR3 is CASSQEGASGTNEQFF. In DNA form, the CDR3 reads TGCGCCAGCAGCCAAGAAGGGGCTAGCGGGACCAATGAGCAGTTCTTC.

As concerns this clone: The sample carries other DNA sequences with the same CDR3. The CDR3 sequence is CASSRTGGQETQYF. CDR3 nucleotides: TGTGCCAGCAGCCGAACAGGGGGCCAAGAGACCCAGTACTTC. This chain connects TRBV3-1 (or the pseudogene TRBV3-2) to TRBJ2-5, with TRBD1 matching over 8 bases. This CDR3 is 14 amino acids long. Germline CDR1 reads LGHDT; CDR2 reads YNNKEL (reference sequence). V was clipped by 4 bases and J by 1 base; unmatched bases: 2.

The chain recombines TRBV5-4 with TRBJ2-3; perhaps TRBD2 as D (5 bases). Trimming stripped 0 bases from V and 2 bases from J, with 19 bases between. The CDR3 has 18 residues. The V gene's germline CDR1 is SGHNT and CDR2 YYREEE (reference sequence). The CDR3, as DNA: TGTGCCAGCAGCTTGGCGGGAAGTGGGGTTGTCAACACAGATACGCAGTATTTT. Protein: CASSLAGSGVVNTDTQYF.

V and J are TRBV30 and TRBJ2-2; D not certain. The germline V gene encodes CDR1 GTSNPN and CDR2 SVGIG (reference sequence). V was clipped by 7 bases and J by 7 bases, with 19 bases between them. The CDR3 extends over 14 amino acids. In nucleotides, the CDR3 is TGTGCCTTTCGGCTTGGGCCTATCATCGGGGAGCTGTTTTTT. It translates to CAFRLGPIIGELFF. Using reference TRBV30 and TRBJ2-2 for the parts outside the CDR3, the full variable domain is SQTIHQWPATLVQPVGSPLSLECTVEGTSNPNLYWYRQAAGRGLQLLFYSVGIGQISSEVPQNLSASRPQDRQFILSSKKLLLSDSGFYLCAFRLGPIIGELFFGEGSRLTVL.